One and the same sample provided the 11 T cell receptor beta chains below, sequenced in a study of CD8 T cells in ankylosing spondylitis. Study results and limitations: Typical of ankylosing spondylitis blood, it appeared, was a TCR beta motif of seven to nine highly homologous variants.

These receptors are not linked to any known antigen. MiXCR, applied by TCRdb to the 5' RACE reads, yields one record per CDR3 protein. Of about 800,000 distinct CDR3 sequences in the sample, about 11% were seen once. Sequencing was done on a sample of blood, either unsorted or a sorted T cell fraction (not recorded which). Receptors originate from a male donor with ankylosing spondylitis.

This clonotype was observed a few times. This sequence joins TRBV25-1 and TRBJ1-4; D remains ambiguous. Germline CDR1 reads MGHDK; CDR2 reads SYGVNS. This CDR3 region has 14 residues. Deletions cut 1 base from V and 2 bases from J, with 5 bases between. The CDR3 DNA sequence: TGTGCCAGCAGTGAATTTAAGACTAATGAAAAACTGTTTTTT. Translating gives CASSEFKTNEKLFF. The full variable domain, with the rest looked up from reference TRBV25-1 and TRBJ1-4, is EADIYQTPRYLVIGTGKKITLECSQTMGHDKMYWYQQDPGMELHLIHYSYGVNSTEKGDLSSESTVSRIRTEHFPLTLESARPSHTSQYLCASSEFKTNEKLFFGSGTQLSVL.

This clonotype has a handful of counts. The chain carries TRBV7-2 and TRBJ2-5; tentative D call: TRBD1 (6 bases). Germline loops: CDR1 SGHTA, CDR2 FQGNSA. V lost 5 bases and J lost 5, with 12 bases in between. This CDR3 is 13 amino acids long. The CDR3 bases are TGTGCCAGCAGCCAGGGGCCCCGGGAGACCCAGTACTTC. Its protein is CASSQGPRETQYF.

This clonotype was counted between two and nine times. The chain couples TRBV6-5 to TRBJ1-1; 8 positions match TRBD1. The junction had 5 bases not matched to a gene; V was cut back by 4 bases and J by 4 bases. CDR1 is MNHEY and CDR2 is SVGAGI in the germline V gene. The CDR3 totals 14 residues. CDR3 coding DNA: TGTGCCAGCAGTTCTATAACAGGGGGCACTGAAGCTTTCTTT. Protein sequence: CASSSITGGTEAFF.

The chain has TRBV29-1 and TRBJ1-3; D might be TRBD1 (5 bases). Germline CDR1 and CDR2: SQVTM and ANQGSEA. Trimming stripped 7 bases from V and 9 bases from J, with 19 bases between. The CDR3 contains 13 residues. The chain's CDR3 is CSAAGRVSGTIYF. In DNA, the CDR3 is TGCAGCGCCGCCGGCAGGGTTTCGGGCACCATATATTTT.

This clonotype was observed a handful of times. V usage is TRBV10-2 and J usage is TRBJ1-1; 8 bases are shared with TRBD1. The CDR3 has 14 residues. Germline V CDR1 and CDR2: WSHSY, SAAADI. V shed 2 bases and J 3 bases; nucleotides not matched to a gene: 2. This chain's CDR3 is CASSEGQGYTEAFF. CDR3 in DNA: TGCGCCAGCAGTGAGGGACAGGGATACACTGAAGCTTTCTTT.

This clonotype was recorded a few times. The chain uses TRBV7-3 and TRBJ2-5, with 7 bases lining up with TRBD1. This CDR3 comprises 15 residues. V gave up 3 bases and J gave up 7 bases; unmatched junction bases: 11. Per germline, CDR1 SGHTA and CDR2 FQGTGA. This CDR3 reads CASSLYAEGAGTQYF. The CDR3 DNA reads as TGTGCCAGCAGCTTGTACGCTGAGGGGGCAGGGACCCAGTACTTC.

The V gene is TRBV28, the J gene TRBJ1-2; TRBD1 agrees at 7 bases. J was trimmed by 0 bases and V by 5 bases; bases with no gene match: 6. CDR1 is MDHEN and CDR2 is SYDVKM in the germline V gene. The CDR3 sequence is 15 residues long. CDR3 protein: CASSPYRGANYGYTF. DNA for the CDR3: TGTGCCAGCAGTCCCTACAGGGGAGCTAACTATGGCTACACCTTC.

This clonotype turned up a few times. The chain uses TRBV4-2 and TRBJ1-2, with 7 bases fitting TRBD1. Losses at the gene ends were 1 base for V and 3 bases for J; bases not matched to a gene: 2. CDR1 is LGHNA, CDR2 YNFKEQ, per germline. The CDR3 sequence is 14 residues long. The CDR3 coding sequence is TGTGCCAGCAGCCAAGCGACAGGGTACTATGGCTACACCTTC. Protein product: CASSQATGYYGYTF.

This clonotype appeared a few times. The V call is TRBV5-1, the J call TRBJ2-3; 8 bases fit TRBD1. Germline values: CDR1 SGHRS, CDR2 YFSETQ. V gave up 2 bases and J gave up 3 bases; unmatched junction bases: 8. The CDR3 sequence is 16 residues long. The CDR3 reads CASSFQGASRTDTQYF. DNA for the CDR3: TGCGCCAGCAGCTTCCAGGGGGCCAGTAGAACAGATACGCAGTATTTT.

As DNA, the CDR3 is TGTGCCAGCAGTCCCCGGGACAGGGCCGATACGCAGTATTTT. Translated: CASSPRDRADTQYF. The rearrangement joins TRBV6-1 to TRBJ2-3, with TRBD1 matching over 9 bases. V shed 5 bases and J 6 bases; nucleotides not matched to a gene: 6. The germline V gene has CDR1 MNHNS and CDR2 SASEGT. CDR3 length equals 14 residues.

The genes are TRBV18 and TRBJ2-5; D gene ambiguous. The CDR3 is 14 amino acids. Trimming removed 2 bases at V and 1 base at J, with 8 bases between. Germline V gene sequence: CDR1 KGHSH, CDR2 LQKENI. The CDR3 is CASSPVRGQETQYF. The CDR3 nucleotides are TGTGCCAGCTCACCAGTGAGAGGCCAAGAGACCCAGTACTTC.